Below, 7 T cell receptor beta chains from the same sample are listed, as sequenced in a study of blood T cell repertoires in COVID-19. Sequencing was performed with immunoSEQ multiplex PCR; in TCRdb, only in-frame clones are kept and a portion is missing. The sample holds roughly 100,000 clones, less than 90% seen once. The sample comprised peripheral blood. The receptors shown here come from a man in his 70s with active or convalescent COVID-19.

The chain employs TRBV7-2 and TRBJ2-1, with 12 bases identical to TRBD1. This CDR3 region has 19 residues. Germline CDR1 SGHTA, CDR2 FQGNSA. J lost 0 bases, V lost 5 bases, and 11 bases had no gene match. In DNA form, the CDR3 reads TGTGCCAGCAGCCCGAGGGGACAGGGGGCGATCGGCTCCTACAATGAGCAGTTCTTC. This gives the protein CASSPRGQGAIGSYNEQFF.

The gene calls are TRBV2 and TRBJ1-1; D is perhaps TRBD1 (5 bases). Germline V lookup: CDR1 SNHLY, CDR2 FYNNEI. The CDR3 covers 14 residues. Deletions cut 4 bases from V and 5 bases from J, with 14 bases between. This CDR3 reads CASSVGGVGTEAFF. The CDR3 region has the DNA TGTGCCAGCAGTGTAGGAGGGGTAGGGACTGAAGCTTTCTTT.

The rearrangement uses TRBV9 and TRBJ1-6, with D unclear. This CDR3 is 14 amino acids long. Germline CDR1 and CDR2: SGDLS and YYNGEE. V gave up 2 bases and J gave up 5 bases, with 8 bases separating them. CDR3 in amino acids: CASSVFQDNSPLHF. CDR3 in DNA: TGTGCCAGCAGCGTTTTCCAGGATAATTCACCCCTCCACTTT.

The chain couples TRBV4-2 to TRBJ2-7, with 10 bases aligning to TRBD2. The CDR3 is 18 amino acids. Germline assignment: CDR1 LGHNA and CDR2 YNFKEQ. V dropped 1 base and J dropped 3; count of bases not matched to a gene: 12. Here the CDR3 reads CASSQGLSGLAAGYEQYF. The CDR3 DNA reads as TGTGCCAGCAGCCAAGGGCTATCTGGACTAGCGGCGGGCTACGAGCAGTACTTC.

V usage is TRBV6-5 and J usage is TRBJ1-2, with D maybe TRBD1 (6 bases). Trimming took 5 bases from V and 4 from J, leaving 11 bases between them. The germline CDR1 and CDR2 sequences are MNHEY and SVGAGI. This CDR3 is 13 amino acids long. CDR3 loop: CASSPLDSYGYTF. Here the CDR3 DNA reads TGTGCCAGCAGTCCGCTGGACAGCTATGGCTACACCTTC.

This sequence joins TRBV5-4 and TRBJ2-7; the D gene is possibly TRBD1 (6 bases). Trimming cost V 6 bases and J 1 base, with 23 bases left between them. The CDR3 has 17 residues. CDR1 is SGHNT, CDR2 YYREEE, per germline (reference sequence). The CDR3: CASTRSPSRTVSYEQYF. CDR3 coding DNA: TGTGCCAGCACCCGATCCCCCTCCCGGACAGTGTCCTACGAGCAGTACTTC.

The chain carries TRBV19 and TRBJ1-1; D is unclear. Germline V gives CDR1 LNHDA, CDR2 SQIVND (reference sequence). This CDR3 contains 12 residues. V lost 8 bases and J 2 bases, leaving 9 bases between the germline ends. CDR3 sequence reads: CASGGSNTEAFF. CDR3 DNA: TGTGCCAGTGGCGGATCAAACACTGAAGCTTTCTTT.